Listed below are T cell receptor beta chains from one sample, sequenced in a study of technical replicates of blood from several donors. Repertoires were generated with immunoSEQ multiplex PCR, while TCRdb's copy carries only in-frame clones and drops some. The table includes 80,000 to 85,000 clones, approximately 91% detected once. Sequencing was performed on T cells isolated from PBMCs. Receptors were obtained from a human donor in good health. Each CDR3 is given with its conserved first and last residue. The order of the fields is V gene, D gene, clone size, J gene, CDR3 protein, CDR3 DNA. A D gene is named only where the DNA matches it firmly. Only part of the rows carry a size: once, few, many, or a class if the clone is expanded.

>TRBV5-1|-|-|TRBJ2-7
CASSFSASAYEQYF
TGCGCCAGCAGCTTCAGTGCTAGCGCCTACGAGCAGTACTTC
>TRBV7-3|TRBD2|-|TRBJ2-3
CASSSGLAGGADTQYF
TGTGCCAGCAGCTCCGGACTAGCGGGAGGGGCAGATACGCAGTATTTT
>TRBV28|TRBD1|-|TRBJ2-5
CASSSSWTGGLETQYF
TGTGCCAGCAGTTCATCCTGGACAGGGGGATTAGAGACCCAGTACTTC
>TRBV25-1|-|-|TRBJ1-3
CASNPGGGNTIYF
TGTGCCAGCAACCCGGGTGGGGGAAACACCATATATTTT
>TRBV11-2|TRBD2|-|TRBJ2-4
CASSLTGGTDIQYF
TGTGCCAGCAGCTTAACGGGAGGGACGGACATTCAGTACTTC
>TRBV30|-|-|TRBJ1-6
CAGGAQRDSPLHF
TGTGCCGGAGGGGCCCAGCGGGATTCACCCCTCCACTTT
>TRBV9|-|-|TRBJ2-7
CASSATGSSYEQYF
TGTGCCAGCAGTGCTACCGGGTCTTCTTACGAGCAGTACTTC
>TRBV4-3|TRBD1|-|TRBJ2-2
CASSLLNPGQGRRGTGELFF
TGCGCCAGCAGCCTCTTGAATCCGGGACAGGGCCGCCGGGGGACCGGGGAGCTGTTTTTT
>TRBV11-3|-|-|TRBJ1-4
CASSLAFGEYEKLFF
TGTGCCAGCAGCTTGGCTTTTGGGGAGTATGAAAAACTGTTTTTT
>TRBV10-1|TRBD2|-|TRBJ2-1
CASSDPSGRPNSFNEQFF
TGCGCCAGCAGTGATCCTAGCGGGAGGCCCAACTCCTTCAATGAGCAGTTCTTC
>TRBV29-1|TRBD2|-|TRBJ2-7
CSVAILAGGPVGEQYF
TGCAGCGTTGCCATCCTAGCGGGAGGGCCTGTTGGCGAGCAGTACTTC
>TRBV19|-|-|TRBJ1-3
CASRSILPTGSGNTIYF
TGTGCCAGTAGATCCATTCTCCCCACAGGGTCTGGAAACACCATATATTTT
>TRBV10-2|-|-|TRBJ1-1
CASSDPLNTEAFF
TGCGCCAGCAGTGACCCTCTGAACACTGAAGCTTTCTTT
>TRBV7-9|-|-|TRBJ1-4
CASSHPQVKEDEKLFF
TGTGCCAGCAGCCATCCCCAGGTTAAGGAAGATGAAAAACTGTTTTTT
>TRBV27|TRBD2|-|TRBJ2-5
CASSLASGKATQYF
TGTGCCAGCAGTTTAGCTAGCGGGAAGGCTACCCAGTACTTC
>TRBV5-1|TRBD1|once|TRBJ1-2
CASSARTGDGNGYTF
TGCGCCAGCAGCGCCCGGACAGGGGATGGGAACGGCTACACCTTC
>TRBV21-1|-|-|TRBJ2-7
CASRLWGLSYLLGVREQYF
TGTGCCAGCAGGCTTTGGGGACTATCATACCTTCTAGGGGTCCGCGAGCAGTACTTC
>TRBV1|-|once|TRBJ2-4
CTSTHTEAGQGTGGAKNIQYF
TGCACCAGCACCCACACTGAGGCGGGACAGGGAACCGGAGGGGCCAAAAACATTCAGTACTTC